This T cell receptor (beta chain) is from a study of early T cells in non-severe SARS-CoV-2 infection. This CDR3 is built from 15 residues. Germline trimming cut 5 bases from V and 4 bases from J; bases unmatched to any gene: 5. Germline lookup yields CDR1 LNHDA and CDR2 SQIVND (reference sequence). In its sample, this clonotype was seen many times. cDNA molecules, individually, were tagged with unique molecular identifiers. TCRdb re-called the 5' RACE reads through MiXCR, storing one row per CDR3 protein. The sample consists of 55,000 to 70,000 distinct CDR3 sequences, around 12% of them appearing once.

This clonotype was obtained from an adult who was a healthcare worker with PCR-confirmed SARS-CoV-2 infection or an uninfected control (not recorded which). The sequenced sample was whole blood. The gene calls are TRBV19 and TRBJ2-3, with TRBD2 matching over 11 bases. Here the CDR3 reads CASSLSGGASDTQYF. The CDR3, as DNA: TGTGCCAGTAGTCTTAGCGGGGGGGCATCAGATACGCAGTATTTT.